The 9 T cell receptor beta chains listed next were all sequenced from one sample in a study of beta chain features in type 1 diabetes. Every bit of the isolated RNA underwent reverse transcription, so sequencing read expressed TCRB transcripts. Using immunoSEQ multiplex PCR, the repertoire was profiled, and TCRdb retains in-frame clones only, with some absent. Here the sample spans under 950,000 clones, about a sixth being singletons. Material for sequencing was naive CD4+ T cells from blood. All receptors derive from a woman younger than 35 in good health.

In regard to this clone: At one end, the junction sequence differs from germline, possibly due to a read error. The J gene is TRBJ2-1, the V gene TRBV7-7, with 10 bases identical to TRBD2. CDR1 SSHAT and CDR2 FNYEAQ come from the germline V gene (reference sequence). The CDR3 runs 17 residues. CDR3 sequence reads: CASSLRPPGLAFNEQFF. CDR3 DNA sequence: TGTGCTAGCAGCTTAAGACCTCCGGGACTAGCGTTCAATGAGCAGTTCTTC.

DNA of the CDR3: TGTGCCAGCAGTTACTCGAACAGCAACAATGAGCAGTTCTTC. It specifies CASSYSNSNNEQFF. The chain uses TRBV6-5 and TRBJ2-1; D gene uncertain. Between the trimmed V and J ends, which lost 0 bases and 5 bases, there was a span of 8 bases. CDR3 length equals 14 residues. CDR1 MNHEY and CDR2 SVGAGI come from the germline V gene.

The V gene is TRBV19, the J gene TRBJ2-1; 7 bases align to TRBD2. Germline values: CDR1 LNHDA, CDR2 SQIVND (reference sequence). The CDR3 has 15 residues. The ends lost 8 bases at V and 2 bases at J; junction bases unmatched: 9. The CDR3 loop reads CASRPGTTAYNEQFF. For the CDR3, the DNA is TGTGCCAGTCGACCCGGGACTACAGCCTACAATGAGCAGTTCTTC.

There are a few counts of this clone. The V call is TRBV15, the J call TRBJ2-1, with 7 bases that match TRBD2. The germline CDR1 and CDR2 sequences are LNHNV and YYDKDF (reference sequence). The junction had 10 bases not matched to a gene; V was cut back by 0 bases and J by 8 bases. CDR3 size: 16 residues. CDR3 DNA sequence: TGTGCCACCAGCAGAGATTGGACTAGGGTTAGCGATGAGCAGTTCTTC. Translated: CATSRDWTRVSDEQFF.

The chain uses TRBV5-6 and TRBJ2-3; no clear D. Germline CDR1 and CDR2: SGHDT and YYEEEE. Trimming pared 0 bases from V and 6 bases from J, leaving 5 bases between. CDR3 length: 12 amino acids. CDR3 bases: TGTGCCAGCAGCTTGGTACAGGATACGCAGTATTTT. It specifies CASSLVQDTQYF.

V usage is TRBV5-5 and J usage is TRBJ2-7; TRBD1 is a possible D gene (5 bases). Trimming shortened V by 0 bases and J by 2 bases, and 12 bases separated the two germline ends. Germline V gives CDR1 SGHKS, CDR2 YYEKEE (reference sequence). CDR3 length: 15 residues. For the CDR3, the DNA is TGTGCCAGCAGCTTGGCCACAGGCCAGACCTACGAGCAGTACTTC. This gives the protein CASSLATGQTYEQYF. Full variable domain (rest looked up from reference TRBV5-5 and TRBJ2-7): DAGVTQSPTHLIKTRGQQVTLRCSPISGHKSVSWYQQVLGQGPQFIFQYYEKEERGRGNFPDRFSARQFPNYSSELNVNALLLGDSALYLCASSLATGQTYEQYFGPGTRLTVT.

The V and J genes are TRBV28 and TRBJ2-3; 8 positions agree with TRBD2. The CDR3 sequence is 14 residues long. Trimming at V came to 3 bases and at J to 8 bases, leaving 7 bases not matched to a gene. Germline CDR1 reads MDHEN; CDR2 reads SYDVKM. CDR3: CASSFSGTSSTQYF. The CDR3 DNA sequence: TGTGCCAGCAGTTTTTCAGGGACTAGTTCTACGCAGTATTTT.

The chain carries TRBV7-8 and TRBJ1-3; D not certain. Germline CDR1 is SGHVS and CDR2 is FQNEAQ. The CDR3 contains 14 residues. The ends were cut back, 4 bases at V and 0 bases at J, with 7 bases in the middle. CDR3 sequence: CASSWGFSGNTIYF. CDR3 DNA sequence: TGTGCCAGCAGCTGGGGTTTCTCTGGAAACACCATATATTTT.

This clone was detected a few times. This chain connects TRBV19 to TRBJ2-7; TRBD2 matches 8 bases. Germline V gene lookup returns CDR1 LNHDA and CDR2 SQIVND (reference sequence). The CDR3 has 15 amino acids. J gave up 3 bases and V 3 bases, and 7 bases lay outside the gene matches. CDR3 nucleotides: TGTGCCAGTAGTATCGAAGCGGGAGCTGGCTACGAGCAGTACTTC. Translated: CASSIEAGAGYEQYF.